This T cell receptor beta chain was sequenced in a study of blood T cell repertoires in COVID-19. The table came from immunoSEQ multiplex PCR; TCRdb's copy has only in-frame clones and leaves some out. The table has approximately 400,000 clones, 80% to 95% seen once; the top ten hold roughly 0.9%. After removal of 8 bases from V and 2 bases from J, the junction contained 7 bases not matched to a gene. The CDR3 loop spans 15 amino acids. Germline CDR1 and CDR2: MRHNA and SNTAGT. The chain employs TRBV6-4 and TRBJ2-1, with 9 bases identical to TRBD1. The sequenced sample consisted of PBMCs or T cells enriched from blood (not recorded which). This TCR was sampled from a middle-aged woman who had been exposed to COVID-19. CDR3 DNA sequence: TGTGCCAGCGGCAGACAGGGGGGTACCTACAATGAGCAGTTCTTC. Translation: CASGRQGGTYNEQFF.